This T cell receptor (beta chain) was obtained from a study of T cell responses to AZD1222 COVID-19 vaccine. Whole-study findings and limits: Breadth and depth of Spike-specific TCRs rose after two AZD1222 doses. Sampling captured repertoires only after the peak T cell response.

Worth noting for this clone: Its antigen is undetermined.

Profiled with immunoSEQ multiplex PCR; TCRdb holds only in-frame clones, not every one. The profile shows more than 150,000 clones, around 90% of them singletons. In germline, CDR1 is MGHDK, CDR2 SYGVNS. V dropped 5 bases and J dropped 2 bases, with 12 bases sitting between them. The CDR3 extends over 14 amino acids. This clonotype was sampled from an adult in good health. Sample: peripheral blood, taken on day 0 of AZD1222 vaccination. The V and J genes are TRBV25-1 and TRBJ1-2, with D possibly TRBD1 on 6 matching bases. CDR3 coding DNA: TGTGCCAGCAGTATACAGGGTCGGAACTATGGCTACACCTTC. It encodes CASSIQGRNYGYTF.